Below, 3 T cell receptor beta chains from the same sample are listed, as sequenced in a study of blood T cell repertoires in COVID-19. Method: immunoSEQ multiplex PCR; TCRdb's copy keeps in-frame clones and lacks some. In the table there are 150,000 to 200,000 clones, roughly 83% of which are singletons. Source material: PBMCs or T cells enriched from blood (not recorded which). The source of these receptors is a man between 65 and 80 years old who had been exposed to COVID-19.

This clone was picked up one time. The V gene is TRBV6-1, the J gene TRBJ1-2, with 10 bases matching TRBD1. From germline, CDR1 is MNHNS and CDR2 SASEGT. V lost 0 bases to trimming and J lost 1 base; unmatched junction nucleotides: 5. This CDR3 contains 17 residues. The CDR3 DNA reads TGTGCCAGCAGTGAAGCAAGGACAGGGGGTTTTAACTATGGCTACACCTTC. Translated, it gives CASSEARTGGFNYGYTF.

The V call is TRBV7-8, the J call TRBJ2-5; D possibly corresponds to TRBD2 (5 bases). CDR1 is SGHVS and CDR2 is FQNEAQ in the germline V gene. Trimming cost V 1 base and J 6 bases, with 12 bases left between them. The CDR3 consists of 14 residues. CDR3 nucleotides: TGTGCCAGCAGCTTAGAGCGGCAGGTCAAGACCCAGTACTTC. This gives the protein CASSLERQVKTQYF.

The chain joins TRBV9 to TRBJ1-5; D not resolved. V was shortened by 0 bases and J by 2 bases, with 9 bases between the two germline ends. The length of the CDR3 is 15 residues. Germline loops: CDR1 SGDLS, CDR2 YYNGEE. The CDR3 coding sequence is TGTGCCAGCAGCGTAGGGTGGGGAGGCAATCAGCCCCAGCATTTT. Protein: CASSVGWGGNQPQHF.